These T cell receptor beta chains were read from a single sample in a study of shared clonotypes between healthy human individuals. Profiled with immunoSEQ multiplex PCR; TCRdb holds only in-frame clones, not every one. The sample consists of roughly 1,100,000 clones, 65% to 80% of them appearing once. The sequenced material came from memory CD4+ T cells sorted from blood. The origin of the receptors is a man aged 18 to 35 in good health. The conserved cysteine and the conserved F or W are not part of the CDR3 here. A D gene is named only where the DNA matches it firmly. Not every row has a clone size; where given, it reads once, few, many or a size class.

V	D	size	J	CDR3
TRBV9	TRBD2	.	TRBJ2-3	ASSPSTSGGADTQY
TRBV6-5	.	.	TRBJ2-3	ASTSRADTQY
TRBV5-4	TRBD2	.	TRBJ2-3	ASSLRGGVTDTQY
TRBV30	.	once	TRBJ1-2	AWSVRGAGSYGYT
TRBV5-4	TRBD2	.	TRBJ2-1	ASSSPSGTSGRLQNNEQF
TRBV4-3	TRBD2	few	TRBJ2-1	ASSQYAGAASYNEQF
TRBV5-1	.	.	TRBJ2-5	ASSLGGSPETQY
TRBV29-1	.	.	TRBJ1-2	SVSGYT
TRBV15	.	once	TRBJ2-7	ATSLARTYEQY
TRBV19	.	.	TRBJ2-2	ASSPRYPNTGELF
TRBV5-5	.	.	TRBJ1-1	ASSFGKNTEAF
TRBV18	TRBD1	.	TRBJ2-2	ASSQGAVNTGELF
TRBV7-9	.	.	TRBJ1-1	ASSLGFTNTEAF
TRBV30	.	.	TRBJ2-5	AWSVLGETQY
TRBV18	TRBD2	.	TRBJ2-3	ASSPGLAIFSDTQY
TRBV19	.	.	TRBJ2-5	ASSILSEYQTQY